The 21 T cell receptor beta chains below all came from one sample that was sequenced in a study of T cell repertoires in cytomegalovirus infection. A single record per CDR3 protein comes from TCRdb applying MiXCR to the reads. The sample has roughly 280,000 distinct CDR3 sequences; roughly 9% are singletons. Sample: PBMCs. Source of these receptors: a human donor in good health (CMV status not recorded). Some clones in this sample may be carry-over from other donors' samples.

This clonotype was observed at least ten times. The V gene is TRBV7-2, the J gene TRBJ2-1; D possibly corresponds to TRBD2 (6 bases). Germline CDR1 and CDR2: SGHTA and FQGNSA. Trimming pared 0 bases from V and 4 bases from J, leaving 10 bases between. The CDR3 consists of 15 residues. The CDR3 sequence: CASSLAGAGYNEQFF. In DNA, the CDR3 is TGTGCCAGCAGCTTAGCAGGGGCGGGGTACAATGAGCAGTTCTTC. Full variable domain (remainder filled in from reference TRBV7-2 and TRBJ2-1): GAGVSQSPSNKVTEKGKDVELRCDPISGHTALYWYRQSLGQGLEFLIYFQGNSAPDKSGLPSDRFSAERTGGSVSTLTIQRTQQEDSAVYLCASSLAGAGYNEQFFGPGTRLTVL.

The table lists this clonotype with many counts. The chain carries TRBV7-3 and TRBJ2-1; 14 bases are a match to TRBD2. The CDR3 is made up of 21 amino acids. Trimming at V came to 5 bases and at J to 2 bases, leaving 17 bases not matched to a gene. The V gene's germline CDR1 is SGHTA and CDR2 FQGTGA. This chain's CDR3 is CASSPWTSGGQTQSTYNEQFF. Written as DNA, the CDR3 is TGTGCCAGCAGCCCCTGGACTAGCGGGGGGCAAACCCAGTCCACCTACAATGAGCAGTTCTTC.

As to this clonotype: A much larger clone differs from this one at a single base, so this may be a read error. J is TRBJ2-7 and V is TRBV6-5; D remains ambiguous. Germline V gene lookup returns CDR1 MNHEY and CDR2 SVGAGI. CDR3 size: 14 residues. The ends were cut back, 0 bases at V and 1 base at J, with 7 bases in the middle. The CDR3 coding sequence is TGTGCCAGCAGTTACTCGGCAGCGTCCTACGAGCAGTACTTC. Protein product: CASSYSAASYEQYF.

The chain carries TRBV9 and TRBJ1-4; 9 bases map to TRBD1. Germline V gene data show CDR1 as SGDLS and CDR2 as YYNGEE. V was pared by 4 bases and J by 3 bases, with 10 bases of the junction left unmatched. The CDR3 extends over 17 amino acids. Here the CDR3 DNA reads TGTGCCAGCAGCCCACGTCCCGGGACAGGGCCTAATGAAAAACTGTTTTTT. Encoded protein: CASSPRPGTGPNEKLFF.

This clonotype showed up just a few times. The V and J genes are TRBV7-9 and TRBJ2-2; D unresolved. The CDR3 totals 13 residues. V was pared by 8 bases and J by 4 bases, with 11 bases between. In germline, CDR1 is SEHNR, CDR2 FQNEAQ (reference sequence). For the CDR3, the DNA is TGTGCCAGCGGCCCGGAAGCCACCGGGGAGCTGTTTTTT. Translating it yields CASGPEATGELFF.

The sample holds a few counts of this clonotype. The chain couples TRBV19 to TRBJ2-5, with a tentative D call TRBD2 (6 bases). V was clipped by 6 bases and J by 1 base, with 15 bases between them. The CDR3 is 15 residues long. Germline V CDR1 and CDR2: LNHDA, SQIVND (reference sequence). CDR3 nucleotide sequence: TGTGCCAGTAGACGGGACCCGACTAGCCAAGAGACCCAGTACTTC. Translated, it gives CASRRDPTSQETQYF. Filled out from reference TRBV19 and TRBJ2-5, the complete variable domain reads DGGITQSPKYLFRKEGQNVTLSCEQNLNHDAMYWYRQDPGQGLRLIYYSQIVNDFQKGDIAEGYSVSREKKESFPLTVTSAQKNPTAFYLCASRRDPTSQETQYFGPGTRLLVL.

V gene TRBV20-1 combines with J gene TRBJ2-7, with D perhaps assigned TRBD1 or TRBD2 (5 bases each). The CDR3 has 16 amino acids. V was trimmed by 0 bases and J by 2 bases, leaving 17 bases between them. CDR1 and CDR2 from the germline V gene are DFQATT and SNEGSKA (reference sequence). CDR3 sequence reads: CSARDQGLGRAYEQYF. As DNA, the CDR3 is TGCAGTGCTAGAGATCAAGGATTGGGACGGGCCTACGAGCAGTACTTC.

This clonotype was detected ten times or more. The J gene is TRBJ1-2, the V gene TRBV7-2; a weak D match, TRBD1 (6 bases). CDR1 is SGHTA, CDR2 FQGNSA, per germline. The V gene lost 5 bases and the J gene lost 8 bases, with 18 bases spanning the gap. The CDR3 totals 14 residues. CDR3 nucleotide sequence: TGTGCCAGCAGCCCTGCTGCGGGGGGCGCCGGCTACACCTTC. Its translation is CASSPAAGGAGYTF.

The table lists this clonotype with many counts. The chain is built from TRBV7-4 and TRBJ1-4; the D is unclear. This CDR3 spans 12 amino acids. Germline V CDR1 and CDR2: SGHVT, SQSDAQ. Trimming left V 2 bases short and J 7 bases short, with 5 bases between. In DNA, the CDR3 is TGTGCCAGCAGCTTACGAAGTGAAAAACTGTTTTTT. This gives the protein CASSLRSEKLFF.

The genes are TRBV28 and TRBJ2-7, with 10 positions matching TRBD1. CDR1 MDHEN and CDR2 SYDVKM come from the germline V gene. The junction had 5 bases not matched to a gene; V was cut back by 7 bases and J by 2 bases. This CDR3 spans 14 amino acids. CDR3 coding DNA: TGTGCCAGCACGACCGGGACAGGGGCCTACGAGCAGTACTTC. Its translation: CASTTGTGAYEQYF.

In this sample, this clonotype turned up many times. The CDR3 loop is CASSLLGGYTF. DNA of the CDR3: TGTGCCAGCAGCCTACTGGGTGGCTACACCTTC. This chain uses TRBV7-2 with TRBJ1-2; D remains unclear. Trimming removed 5 bases from V and 7 bases from J, with 8 bases in between. Germline-derived CDR1 and CDR2 are SGHTA and FQGNSA. The CDR3 has 11 residues.

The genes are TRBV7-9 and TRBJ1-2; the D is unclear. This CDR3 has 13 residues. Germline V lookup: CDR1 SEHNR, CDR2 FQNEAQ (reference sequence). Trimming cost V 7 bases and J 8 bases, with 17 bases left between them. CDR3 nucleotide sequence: TGTGCCAGCAACCCGAAGGGCGTTGAGGGCTACACCTTC. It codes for CASNPKGVEGYTF.

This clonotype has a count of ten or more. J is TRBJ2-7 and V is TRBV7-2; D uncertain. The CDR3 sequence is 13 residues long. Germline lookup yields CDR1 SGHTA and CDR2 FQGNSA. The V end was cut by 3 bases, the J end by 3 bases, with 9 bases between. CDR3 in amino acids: CASSFGVFYEQYF. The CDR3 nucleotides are TGTGCCAGCAGCTTTGGGGTTTTCTACGAGCAGTACTTC.

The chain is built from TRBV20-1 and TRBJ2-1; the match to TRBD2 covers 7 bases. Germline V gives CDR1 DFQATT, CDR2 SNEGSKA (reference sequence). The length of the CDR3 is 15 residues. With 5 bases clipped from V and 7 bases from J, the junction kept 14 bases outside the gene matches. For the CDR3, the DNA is TGCAGTGCTGGCTCGGGGGAGGGGATGATTAATGAGCAGTTCTTC. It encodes CSAGSGEGMINEQFF.

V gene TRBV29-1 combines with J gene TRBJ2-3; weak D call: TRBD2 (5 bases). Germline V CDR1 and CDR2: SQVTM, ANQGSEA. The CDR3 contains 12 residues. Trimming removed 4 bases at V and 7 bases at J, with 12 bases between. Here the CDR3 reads CSVALASNTQYF. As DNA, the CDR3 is TGCAGCGTTGCGCTAGCTTCTAATACGCAGTATTTT.

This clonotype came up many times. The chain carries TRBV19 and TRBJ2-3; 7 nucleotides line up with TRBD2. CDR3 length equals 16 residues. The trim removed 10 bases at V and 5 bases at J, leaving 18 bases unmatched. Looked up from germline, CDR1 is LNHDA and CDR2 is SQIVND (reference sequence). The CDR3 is CATALSAGVSEDTQYF. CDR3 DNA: TGTGCCACCGCTTTATCTGCGGGGGTGTCGGAAGATACGCAGTATTTT.

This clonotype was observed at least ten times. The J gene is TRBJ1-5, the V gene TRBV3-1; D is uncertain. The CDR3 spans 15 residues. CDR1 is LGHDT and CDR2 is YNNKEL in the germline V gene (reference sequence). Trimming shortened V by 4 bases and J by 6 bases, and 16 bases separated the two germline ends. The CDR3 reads CASSLGPLAGQPQHF. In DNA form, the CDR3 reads TGTGCCAGCAGCCTTGGACCTCTCGCGGGTCAGCCCCAGCATTTT.

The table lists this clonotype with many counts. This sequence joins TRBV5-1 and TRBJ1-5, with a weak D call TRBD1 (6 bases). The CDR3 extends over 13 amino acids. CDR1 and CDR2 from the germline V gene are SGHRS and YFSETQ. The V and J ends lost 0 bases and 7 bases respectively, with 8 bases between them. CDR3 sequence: CASSLGTAQPQHF. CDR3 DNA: TGCGCCAGCAGCTTGGGGACAGCCCAGCCCCAGCATTTT.

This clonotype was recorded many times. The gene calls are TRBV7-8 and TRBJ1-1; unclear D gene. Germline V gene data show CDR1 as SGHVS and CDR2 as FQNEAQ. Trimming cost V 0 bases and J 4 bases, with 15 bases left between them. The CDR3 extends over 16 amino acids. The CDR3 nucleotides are TGTGCCAGCAGCTTAGCTAGTACAAAACGGGGCACTGAAGCTTTCTTT. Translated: CASSLASTKRGTEAFF.

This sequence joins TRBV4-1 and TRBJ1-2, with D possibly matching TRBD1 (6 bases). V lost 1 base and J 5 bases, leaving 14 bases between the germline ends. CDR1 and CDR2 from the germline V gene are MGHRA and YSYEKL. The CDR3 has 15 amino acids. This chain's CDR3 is CASSQGPQGDYGYTF. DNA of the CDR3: TGCGCCAGCAGCCAAGGACCACAGGGAGATTATGGCTACACCTTC.

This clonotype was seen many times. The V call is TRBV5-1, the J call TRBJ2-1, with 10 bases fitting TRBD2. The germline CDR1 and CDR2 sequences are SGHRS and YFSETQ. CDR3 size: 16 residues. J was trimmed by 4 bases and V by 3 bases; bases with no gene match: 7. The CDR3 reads CASSSGLAGEYNEQFF. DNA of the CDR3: TGCGCCAGCAGCTCCGGGCTAGCGGGGGAGTACAATGAGCAGTTCTTC.